This is a list of T cell receptor beta chains from one sample in a study of blood T cell repertoires in COVID-19. Data came from immunoSEQ multiplex PCR; TCRdb stores just in-frame clones and leaves some out. The table has approximately 62,000 clones, 85% to 90% seen once; the top ten hold 8.3%. The specimen sequenced was peripheral blood. Source of these receptors: a human donor with active COVID-19. The donor label of this sample is uncertain. The CDR3 runs from the conserved cysteine through the conserved F or W. Each record gives: V gene, J gene, clone size, D gene, CDR3 DNA, CDR3 protein. A D gene is named only where the DNA matches it firmly. Clone sizes are given selectively: once, few, many, or a class where the clone is expanded.

V: TRBV7-7; J: TRBJ1-1; size: -; D: -; DNA: TGTGCCAGCAGTATTTCCCCGCGCGGAGGAGATTCTGAAGCTTTCTTT; CDR3: CASSISPRGGDSEAFF
V: TRBV18; J: TRBJ2-3; size: -; D: -; DNA: TGTGCCAGCTCCCCTCTTGGCGGTAGCACAGATACGCAGTATTTT; CDR3: CASSPLGGSTDTQYF
V: TRBV7-9; J: TRBJ2-5; size: -; D: TRBD2; DNA: TGTGCCAGCAGCTTCAGCGGGGTTCAAGAGACCCAGTACTTC; CDR3: CASSFSGVQETQYF
V: TRBV2; J: TRBJ2-7; size: few; D: TRBD1; DNA: TGTGCCAGCAGTGAGTCCAGGGGGCGCCCCAACGAGCAGTACTTC; CDR3: CASSESRGRPNEQYF
V: TRBV7-9; J: TRBJ1-5; size: -; D: -; DNA: TGTGCCAGCAGTTTAAGGGGAAGCAATCAGCCCCAGCATTTT; CDR3: CASSLRGSNQPQHF
V: TRBV7-2; J: TRBJ1-2; size: -; D: TRBD1; DNA: TGTGCCAGCAGCTTACCCACAGGGGGCCTTGGCTACACCTTC; CDR3: CASSLPTGGLGYTF
V: TRBV6-2/TRBV6-3; J: TRBJ2-1; size: -; D: -; DNA: TGTGCCAGCAGCTATGCTAGCGCCGTTTACAATGAGCAGTTCTTC; CDR3: CASSYASAVYNEQFF
V: TRBV6-5; J: TRBJ2-7; size: -; D: -; DNA: TGTGCCAGCAGTTACCGTCAGGGTTCCGAGCAGTACTTC; CDR3: CASSYRQGSEQYF
V: TRBV20-1; J: TRBJ2-1; size: -; D: -; DNA: TGCAGTGCTATTGAGGTGGTAGCGTTCAACAATGAGCAGTTCTTC; CDR3: CSAIEVVAFNNEQFF
V: TRBV9; J: TRBJ2-3; size: -; D: TRBD2; DNA: TGTGCCAGCAGCGTGGGACTAGCGGGGACCTTGCTGGATACGCAGTATTTT; CDR3: CASSVGLAGTLLDTQYF
V: TRBV10-1; J: TRBJ2-7; size: -; D: TRBD1; DNA: TGCGCCAGCAGTGAGGTGGACAGGACGTACGAGCAGTACTTC; CDR3: CASSEVDRTYEQYF
V: TRBV4-1; J: TRBJ2-1; size: -; D: TRBD2; DNA: TGCGCCAGCAGCCAAGTTGGTAGCGGGAAATACAATGAGCAGTTCTTC; CDR3: CASSQVGSGKYNEQFF
V: TRBV28; J: TRBJ1-5; size: -; D: -; DNA: TGTGCCAGCTGGAACGAGAGACAGGTCTATCAGCCCCAGCATTTT; CDR3: CASWNERQVYQPQHF
V: TRBV18; J: TRBJ2-7; size: -; D: -; DNA: TGTGCCAGCTCACTACAACAGGGAAATAATTACGAGCAGTACTTC; CDR3: CASSLQQGNNYEQYF
V: TRBV19; J: TRBJ2-3; size: -; D: -; DNA: TGTGCCAGTAGTATGTTCGGGAAAACTAGCACAGATACGCAGTATTTT; CDR3: CASSMFGKTSTDTQYF
V: TRBV11-1; J: TRBJ2-2; size: -; D: TRBD2; DNA: TGTGCCAGCAGCTCACTAGCGGGAGACGTGGCCGGGGAGCTGTTTTTT; CDR3: CASSSLAGDVAGELFF
V: TRBV29-1; J: TRBJ2-3; size: -; D: TRBD1; DNA: TGCAGCGTTGGGACAGGGTTATTCACAGATACGCAGTATTTT; CDR3: CSVGTGLFTDTQYF
V: TRBV7-6; J: TRBJ2-4; size: -; D: -; DNA: TGTGCCAGCAGCCTAGGGCTAGCCAAAAACATTCAGTACTTC; CDR3: CASSLGLAKNIQYF
V: TRBV2; J: TRBJ2-4; size: -; D: -; DNA: TGTGCCAGCAGTGGGATTAGCGGAAACATTCAGTACTTC; CDR3: CASSGISGNIQYF
V: TRBV29-1; J: TRBJ1-1; size: -; D: -; DNA: TGCAGCGTGGCCGGGATAAGGGGGACTGAAGCTTTCTTT; CDR3: CSVAGIRGTEAFF
V: TRBV27; J: TRBJ1-2; size: -; D: TRBD1; DNA: TGTGCCAGCGGGACAGGCCCCTATGGCTACACCTTC; CDR3: CASGTGPYGYTF
V: TRBV5-6; J: TRBJ1-5; size: -; D: -; DNA: TGTGCCAGCAGCTTGTTTCTATTAACAGGGAATCAGCCCCAGCATTTT; CDR3: CASSLFLLTGNQPQHF
V: TRBV7-9; J: TRBJ1-1; size: -; D: -; DNA: TGTGCCAGCAGAGGGGGGGCCACTGAAGCTTTCTTT; CDR3: CASRGGATEAFF
V: TRBV3-1/TRBV3-2; J: TRBJ2-1; size: few; D: TRBD2; DNA: TGTGCCAGCAGCCAATCCCGACTAGCGAAATCCTACAATGAGCAGTTCTTC; CDR3: CASSQSRLAKSYNEQFF
V: TRBV6-6; J: TRBJ2-3; size: -; D: -; DNA: TGTGCCAGCACAATAACACAGGGGGGGTGGGATACGCAGTATTTT; CDR3: CASTITQGGWDTQYF
V: TRBV2; J: TRBJ2-7; size: -; D: TRBD1; DNA: TGTGCCAGTGGACGGGACAGGGGGTACGAGCAGTACTTC; CDR3: CASGRDRGYEQYF
V: TRBV7-2; J: TRBJ2-1; size: once; D: -; DNA: TGTGCCAGCCTACGGTCGGCTAGCGCCCACAATGAGCAGTTCTTC; CDR3: CASLRSASAHNEQFF
V: TRBV7-9; J: TRBJ2-5; size: few; D: TRBD2; DNA: TGTGCCAGCAGCTTAGGCTCACTAGCGGGAGAGGGAGAGACCCAGTACTTC; CDR3: CASSLGSLAGEGETQYF
V: TRBV5-5; J: TRBJ1-2; size: -; D: -; DNA: TGTGCCAGCAGCTTGATCAAAGGGGGGGCGGACTATGGCTACACCTTC; CDR3: CASSLIKGGADYGYTF
V: TRBV19; J: TRBJ2-3; size: -; D: -; DNA: TGTGCCAGTAGTATGGGACTTCGCACAGATACGCAGTATTTT; CDR3: CASSMGLRTDTQYF
V: TRBV28; J: TRBJ2-1; size: -; D: TRBD2; DNA: TGTGCCAGCAGTTTCCCTGGAACTAGCGGAACCAATGAGCAGTTCTTC; CDR3: CASSFPGTSGTNEQFF
V: TRBV5-1; J: TRBJ2-1; size: -; D: TRBD2; DNA: TGCGCCAGCAGCTTGGGCGGGACTAGCGGCTACAATGAGCAGTTCTTC; CDR3: CASSLGGTSGYNEQFF
V: TRBV20-1; J: TRBJ1-1; size: -; D: TRBD1; DNA: TGCAGTGCTCACAGGGGAGCTGAAGCTTTCTTT; CDR3: CSAHRGAEAFF
V: TRBV5-5; J: TRBJ2-7; size: -; D: TRBD1; DNA: TGTGCCAGCAGCTCTACAGGGGGCGAAGGCTACGAGCAGTACTTC; CDR3: CASSSTGGEGYEQYF
V: TRBV7-9; J: TRBJ2-5; size: -; D: TRBD2; DNA: TGTGCCAGCAGTACCCTAGCGGCCCAAGAGACCCAGTACTTC; CDR3: CASSTLAAQETQYF
V: TRBV28; J: TRBJ2-1; size: -; D: TRBD2; DNA: TGTGCCAGCAGTTCGGGACTAGCGCCAAACAATGAGCAGTTCTTC; CDR3: CASSSGLAPNNEQFF
V: TRBV9; J: TRBJ2-3; size: -; D: TRBD1; DNA: TGTGCCAGCAGCCCGAGGGGCAGGGGGCCAGATACGCAGTATTTT; CDR3: CASSPRGRGPDTQYF
V: TRBV7-9; J: TRBJ2-7; size: -; D: TRBD1; DNA: TGTGCCAGCAGCCCGCCCGGGACAGGGAAGGACGAGCAGTACTTC; CDR3: CASSPPGTGKDEQYF
V: TRBV27; J: TRBJ2-7; size: -; D: -; DNA: TGTGCCAGCAGTTCCTACCCCTCACTCTCCTACGAGCAGTACTTC; CDR3: CASSSYPSLSYEQYF
V: TRBV3-1/TRBV3-2; J: TRBJ2-7; size: -; D: -; DNA: TGTGCCAGCAGCCAAGAAGGGAGATCCTACGAGCAGTACTTC; CDR3: CASSQEGRSYEQYF
V: TRBV2; J: TRBJ2-3; size: -; D: TRBD1; DNA: TGTGCCTGTTTAGAGACAGGGATGGCAGATACGCAGTATTTT; CDR3: CACLETGMADTQYF
V: TRBV7-9; J: TRBJ2-7; size: -; D: TRBD2; DNA: TGTGCCAGCAGCAGCAGCGGGAGCTCCTACGAGCAGTACTTC; CDR3: CASSSSGSSYEQYF
V: TRBV7-9; J: TRBJ2-1; size: -; D: -; DNA: TGTGCCAGCAGCTTAGACGGGACTGGAACCACTGAGCAGTTCTTC; CDR3: CASSLDGTGTTEQFF
V: TRBV7-8; J: TRBJ2-3; size: -; D: -; DNA: TGTGCCAGCAGCCCAACCCAGGGGACGCAGTATTTT; CDR3: CASSPTQGTQYF
V: TRBV7-2; J: TRBJ1-5; size: -; D: TRBD1; DNA: TGTGCCAGCAGTTCCGACAGGGGTAATCAGCCCCAGCATTTT; CDR3: CASSSDRGNQPQHF
V: TRBV28; J: TRBJ2-5; size: -; D: TRBD2; DNA: TGTGCCAGCAGTTCCATAGCGGGAGGGGTTTCAGAGACCCAGTACTTC; CDR3: CASSSIAGGVSETQYF
V: TRBV28; J: TRBJ1-5; size: once; D: -; DNA: TGTGCCAGCAGTCCCCCCCGAGGTTTCGGCAATCAGCCCCAGCATTTT; CDR3: CASSPPRGFGNQPQHF
V: TRBV30; J: TRBJ2-7; size: -; D: -; DNA: TGTGCCTGGAGTATAAAGACAGTCTCCGTAGTCCTGTACTTC; CDR3: CAWSIKTVSVVLYF
V: TRBV27; J: TRBJ1-1; size: -; D: -; DNA: TGTGCCAGCAGTTTAAATACGGGAAAAGCTTTCTTT; CDR3: CASSLNTGKAFF
V: TRBV27; J: TRBJ2-3; size: -; D: -; DNA: TGTGCCAGCAGGTCAGGGGGCACAGATACGCAGTATTTT; CDR3: CASRSGGTDTQYF
V: TRBV4-2; J: TRBJ2-7; size: -; D: -; DNA: TGTGCCAGCAGCCAAGAATGGCTCGGAGGCCCGGTCCACGAGCAGTACTTC; CDR3: CASSQEWLGGPVHEQYF
V: TRBV6-6; J: TRBJ2-5; size: -; D: TRBD2; DNA: TGTGCCAGCAGGCTACTGAGCGGGGGAGAGACCCAGTACTTC; CDR3: CASRLLSGGETQYF
V: TRBV7-6; J: TRBJ2-1; size: -; D: TRBD2; DNA: TGTGCCAGCAGCTTTACAGTAGCGGGAGCTGACAATGAGCAGTTCTTC; CDR3: CASSFTVAGADNEQFF
V: TRBV12-3/TRBV12-4; J: TRBJ2-5; size: -; D: -; DNA: TGTGCCAGCAGCCACGGAACAGGGAAGACCCAGTACTTC; CDR3: CASSHGTGKTQYF
V: TRBV5-6; J: TRBJ2-1; size: -; D: TRBD2; DNA: TGTGCCAGCAGCCCGGGGGGAGGGATACCTTACAATGAGCAGTTCTTC; CDR3: CASSPGGGIPYNEQFF
V: TRBV2; J: TRBJ1-2; size: -; D: TRBD1; DNA: TGTGCCAGCAGTGAAGGGGACAGGAACTATGGCTACACCTTC; CDR3: CASSEGDRNYGYTF
V: TRBV7-9; J: TRBJ1-5; size: -; D: -; DNA: TGTGCCAGCAGCTTGGGTGAGGGTAGCAATCAGCCCCAGCATTTT; CDR3: CASSLGEGSNQPQHF
V: TRBV5-1; J: TRBJ2-7; size: -; D: TRBD2; DNA: TGCGCCAGCAGCTTATCGGGGGGGCCCCACGAGCAGTACTTC; CDR3: CASSLSGGPHEQYF
V: TRBV29-1; J: TRBJ1-2; size: few; D: -; DNA: TGCAGCGTTCAGGGGCTCGATGGCTACACCTTC; CDR3: CSVQGLDGYTF
V: TRBV2; J: TRBJ1-3; size: few; D: -; DNA: TGTGCCAGCAGTGGGCCGGGACTGATCTCTGGAAACACCATATATTTT; CDR3: CASSGPGLISGNTIYF